The 32 T cell receptor beta chains in this list originate from one sample, sequenced in a study of cytomegalovirus exposure and HLA in healthy donors (dated 2017 in TCRdb). The library was generated by the immunoSEQ multiplex PCR assay. The multiplex PCR relied on a mix of 60 forward primers for TCR Vbeta segments and 13 reverse primers for TCR Jbeta segments. Drawn from immuneACCESS, this table holds only the in-frame rearrangements with V and J called that TCRdb kept. Clones are partly lost; checked studies trace under half to an unresolved V gene and leave the rest unexplained. The sample includes some 87,000 clones, with approximately 60% observed a single time. The top ten constitute around 5.5% of the sample. The sequenced sample consisted of PBMCs. These receptors came from a woman aged 25 to 39 in good health and CMV-seropositive.

The V and J genes are TRBV4-1 and TRBJ2-7, with TRBD1 matching over 8 bases. CDR1 is MGHRA and CDR2 is YSYEKL in the germline V gene. V lost 0 bases and J lost 3; bases outside the gene matches: 7. This CDR3 is 16 amino acids long. CDR3 sequence: CASSQDIGQGGYEQYF. CDR3 nucleotides: TGCGCCAGCAGCCAAGATATTGGACAGGGAGGCTACGAGCAGTACTTC.

The chain recombines TRBV7-2 with TRBJ1-2, with 8 bases that match TRBD1. The CDR3 contains 15 residues. CDR1 is SGHTA and CDR2 is FQGNSA in the germline V gene. The trim removed 1 base at V and 6 bases at J, leaving 7 bases unmatched. CDR3 nucleotide sequence: TGTGCCAGCAGCTTAGTTTACAGGGGGGACGATGGCTACACCTTC. Residues: CASSLVYRGDDGYTF.

J is TRBJ1-3 and V is TRBV11-3; D is perhaps TRBD1 (6 bases). Trimming removed 5 bases from V and 2 bases from J, with 13 bases in between. Germline V gene data show CDR1 as SGHNT and CDR2 as YENEEA. The CDR3 runs 15 residues. CDR3 nucleotide sequence: TGTGCCAGCAGCCCGGACAGTATGACTGGAAACACCATATATTTT. It encodes CASSPDSMTGNTIYF.

The rearrangement links TRBV2 to TRBJ2-2; D is possibly TRBD2 (5 bases). Germline V gives CDR1 SNHLY, CDR2 FYNNEI. The CDR3 length is 14 residues. With 7 bases removed from V and 3 bases from J, the gap between germline ends came to 12 bases. The CDR3 reads CASTHEGYTGELFF. CDR3 in DNA: TGTGCCAGCACCCACGAGGGTTACACCGGGGAGCTGTTTTTT.

This clone was seen a few times. V and J are TRBV4-3 and TRBJ2-1, with TRBD2 matching 11 bases. The germline V gene encodes CDR1 LGHNA and CDR2 YSLEER. This CDR3 comprises 16 residues. Trimming removed 3 bases from V and 3 bases from J; junction bases left unmatched: 4. The CDR3 nucleotides are TGCGCCAGCAGCCAGATAGCGGGGGGGCTCTACAATGAGCAGTTCTTC. It is translated as CASSQIAGGLYNEQFF.

The chain employs TRBV5-6 and TRBJ1-1; D unresolved. CDR3 length equals 15 residues. Germline lookup yields CDR1 SGHDT and CDR2 YYEEEE. Trimming stripped 0 bases from V and 1 base from J, with 10 bases between. CDR3 protein: CASSLVLAGNTEAFF. Here the CDR3 DNA reads TGTGCCAGCAGCTTGGTATTGGCAGGGAACACTGAAGCTTTCTTT.

V usage is TRBV4-2 and J usage is TRBJ1-2; D uncertain. The CDR3 length is 14 residues. The V and J ends lost 4 bases and 4 bases respectively, with 13 bases between them. The germline gives CDR1 LGHNA, CDR2 YNFKEQ. CDR3 nucleotide sequence: TGTGCCAGCAGCCCGGCGGCCGAACCCTATGGCTACACCTTC. Protein product: CASSPAAEPYGYTF.

This clone was seen a handful of times. The CDR3 region is CASSPRGGTGSYGYTF. For the CDR3, the DNA is TGTGCCAGCAGCCCTAGGGGGGGGACAGGGAGCTATGGCTACACCTTC. The rearrangement uses TRBV7-2 and TRBJ1-2, with 9 bases lining up with TRBD1. V shed 5 bases, J shed 4 bases, and the junction held 11 bases outside the gene matches. The germline V gene has CDR1 SGHTA and CDR2 FQGNSA. This CDR3 comprises 16 residues.

About this clone itself: At the DNA level, this CDR3 is encoded by other sequences in the same sample as well. V gene TRBV12-5 combines with J gene TRBJ1-5; D unresolved. In germline, CDR1 is LGHNT, CDR2 FRNRAP. Deletions cut 1 base from V and 4 bases from J, with 8 bases between. CDR3 length: 14 amino acids. CDR3 sequence: CASGLDGFNQPQHF. CDR3 bases: TGTGCTAGTGGTTTGGACGGTTTTAATCAGCCCCAGCATTTT.

A few counts support this clone. The chain recombines TRBV5-4 with TRBJ1-1; 7 bases map to TRBD1. The CDR3 sequence is 13 residues long. Germline loops: CDR1 SGHNT, CDR2 YYREEE (reference sequence). J gave up 7 bases and V 4 bases, and 7 bases lay outside the gene matches. The CDR3 DNA sequence: TGTGCCAGCAGCCACACAGGGGCCGGTGAAGCTTTCTTT. It translates to CASSHTGAGEAFF.

This chain joins TRBV18 and TRBJ2-2, with 7 bases lining up with TRBD1. V shed 8 bases and J 4 bases; nucleotides not matched to a gene: 7. The CDR3 runs to 14 residues. The V gene's germline CDR1 is KGHSH and CDR2 LQKENI. The CDR3 coding sequence is TGTGCCAGCGGCCGGGACAGATCCACCGGGGAGCTGTTTTTT. Translated: CASGRDRSTGELFF.

This chain joins TRBV15 and TRBJ1-5; 7 bases are a match to TRBD1. CDR1 LNHNV and CDR2 YYDKDF come from the germline V gene (reference sequence). Germline trimming cut 6 bases from V and 4 bases from J; bases unmatched to any gene: 9. This CDR3 comprises 15 residues. The CDR3 loop is CATRMTGFINQPQHF. The CDR3 coding sequence is TGTGCCACCAGAATGACAGGGTTTATTAATCAGCCCCAGCATTTT.

V gene TRBV27 combines with J gene TRBJ2-7, with D perhaps TRBD1 (5 bases). V lost 0 bases and J lost 3, with 12 bases in between. The CDR3 runs 15 residues. Germline loops: CDR1 MNHEY, CDR2 SMNVEV (reference sequence). The CDR3 sequence is CASSLSSLTVYEQYF. As DNA, the CDR3 is TGTGCCAGCAGTTTATCCTCCCTGACAGTCTACGAGCAGTACTTC.

Details on this clone: The junction and the germline gene differ at one end; a read error may be behind it. The chain has TRBV5-1 and TRBJ1-3; 7 nucleotides line up with TRBD1. The germline CDR1 and CDR2 sequences are SGHRS and YFSETQ. CDR3 length equals 13 residues. The CDR3 DNA is TGCGCCAGCAGCCTGGAGGGACACGGGACAGAAGTGTTT. Amino acids: CASSLEGHGTEVF.

V and J are TRBV6-1 and TRBJ1-1, with a possible D match to TRBD1 (5 bases). Trimming removed 2 bases from V and 1 base from J, with 8 bases in between. Per the germline V gene, CDR1 is MNHNS and CDR2 is SASEGT. The CDR3 runs to 14 residues. CDR3: CASSEYGGNTEAFF. CDR3 coding DNA: TGTGCCAGCAGTGAATACGGGGGGAACACTGAAGCTTTCTTT.

This clone was recorded once. The V call is TRBV30, the J call TRBJ2-5, with a tentative D call TRBD1 (5 bases). The V gene lost 2 bases and the J gene lost 5 bases, with 18 bases spanning the gap. This CDR3 comprises 15 residues. In germline, CDR1 is GTSNPN, CDR2 SVGIG (reference sequence). CDR3 region: CAWSTGRAWGETQYF. CDR3 in DNA: TGTGCCTGGAGTACAGGCCGGGCATGGGGTGAGACCCAGTACTTC.

The gene calls are TRBV27 and TRBJ1-2; D is ambiguous. Trimming stripped 4 bases from V and 0 bases from J, with 9 bases between. Germline V CDR1 and CDR2: MNHEY, SMNVEV (reference sequence). The CDR3 has 14 amino acids. CDR3 residues: CASSSGLANYGYTF. In DNA form, the CDR3 reads TGTGCCAGCAGTTCGGGGTTAGCTAACTATGGCTACACCTTC.

V usage is TRBV19 and J usage is TRBJ1-1; the D is unclear. This CDR3 is 12 amino acids long. Germline values: CDR1 LNHDA, CDR2 SQIVND (reference sequence). With 3 bases removed from V and 12 bases from J, the gap between germline ends came to 14 bases. CDR3 DNA: TGTGCCAGTAGTATCGGGCGGGGTGAGACTTTCTTT. It codes for CASSIGRGETFF. Complete variable domain (other parts from reference TRBV19 and TRBJ1-1): DGGITQSPKYLFRKEGQNVTLSCEQNLNHDAMYWYRQDPGQGLRLIYYSQIVNDFQKGDIAEGYSVSREKKESFPLTVTSAQKNPTAFYLCASSIGRGETFFGQGTRLTVV.

This clone was detected a few times. The chain couples TRBV6-5 to TRBJ2-7; 11 bases match TRBD1. Germline V gene sequence: CDR1 MNHEY, CDR2 SVGAGI. The CDR3 spans 13 residues. J gave up 7 bases and V 2 bases, and 1 base lay outside the gene matches. CDR3 sequence reads: CASSYGTGGEQYF. CDR3 bases: TGTGCCAGCAGTTACGGGACAGGGGGTGAGCAGTACTTC.

The CDR3 DNA reads TGCGCCAGCAGCCAAGCTCACGTCGGGGAGCAGTACTTC. Translated: CASSQAHVGEQYF. The rearrangement links TRBV4-1 to TRBJ2-7; D is ambiguous. V was pared by 1 base and J by 7 bases, with 11 bases between. The CDR3 contains 13 residues. CDR1 MGHRA and CDR2 YSYEKL come from the germline V gene.

This chain connects TRBV7-8 to TRBJ2-5, with 9 bases aligning to TRBD1. TRBJ2-7 matches the DNA end more closely, so the J call is doubtful. The CDR3 covers 15 residues. Germline CDR1 SGHVS, CDR2 FQNEAQ. CDR3 sequence: CASNPTGGTSYEQYF. The CDR3 bases are TGTGCCAGTAACCCTACAGGGGGCACGTCCTACGAGCAGTACTTC.

This clone was recorded once. The rearrangement uses TRBV5-6 and TRBJ1-6; a weak D match, TRBD1 (6 bases). The germline V gene encodes CDR1 SGHDT and CDR2 YYEEEE. The CDR3 extends over 15 amino acids. V was shortened by 1 base and J by 10 bases, with 15 bases between the two germline ends. CDR3 protein: CASSLRGGQESPLHF. The DNA for the CDR3 is TGTGCCAGCAGCTTGCGTGGGGGACAAGAATCACCCCTCCACTTT. Based on the CDR3 plus reference TRBV5-6 and TRBJ1-6, the full variable domain is DAGVTQSPTHLIKTRGQQVTLRCSPKSGHDTVSWYQQALGQGPQFIFQYYEEEERQRGNFPDRFSGHQFPNYSSELNVNALLLGDSALYLCASSLRGGQESPLHFGNGTRLTVT.

This clone came up once. Other nucleotide sequences from this sample produce the same CDR3. The chain couples TRBV5-1 to TRBJ1-2; TRBD1 agrees at 7 bases. V dropped 2 bases and J dropped 2; count of bases not matched to a gene: 3. The CDR3 consists of 14 residues. The V gene's germline CDR1 is SGHRS and CDR2 YFSETQ. The CDR3 nucleotides are TGCGCCAGCAGCTTAGGGACAGCGAACTATGGCTACACCTTC. The encoded protein is CASSLGTANYGYTF.

This clone appeared a few times. The rearrangement links TRBV5-6 to TRBJ1-5; D is perhaps TRBD1 (5 bases). Trimming pared 4 bases from V and 2 bases from J, leaving 13 bases between. The germline V gene has CDR1 SGHDT and CDR2 YYEEEE. The CDR3 contains 15 residues. The CDR3 bases are TGTGCCAGCAGCCCGGGGGGATCTGGCAATCAGCCCCAGCATTTT. Amino acid sequence: CASSPGGSGNQPQHF.

This chain uses TRBV2 with TRBJ1-1; weak D call: TRBD1 (5 bases). V lost 6 bases to trimming and J lost 0 bases, with 14 bases between them. From germline, CDR1 is SNHLY and CDR2 FYNNEI. This CDR3 spans 15 amino acids. The CDR3 loop reads CASRRRGVMNTEAFF. In nucleotides, the CDR3 is TGTGCCAGCAGACGACGGGGGGTGATGAACACTGAAGCTTTCTTT.

This clone showed up just a few times. The V gene is TRBV21-1, the J gene TRBJ2-1; TRBD2, the D gene given by the table, was not confirmed from the DNA. TRBV21-1 is reported as a pseudogene. The CDR3 spans 14 residues. CDR3 sequence reads: CASLTSGGASEQFF. The DNA for the CDR3 is TGTGCCAGCTTAACTAGCGGGGGGGCTAGCGAGCAGTTCTTC.

The gene calls are TRBV6-5 and TRBJ2-1, with TRBD1 as a possible D gene (5 bases). The CDR3 extends over 13 amino acids. Germline loops: CDR1 MNHEY, CDR2 SVGAGI. V lost 8 bases to trimming and J lost 7 bases, with 15 bases between them. In DNA, the CDR3 is TGTGCCAGCTGGACAAACAGGAATAATGAGCAGTTCTTC. Amino acid sequence: CASWTNRNNEQFF.

The genes are TRBV6-1 and TRBJ2-2; 8 bases line up with TRBD1. The V segment lost 5 bases and the J segment 4 bases; nucleotides outside the gene matches: 6. Germline CDR1 reads MNHNS; CDR2 reads SASEGT. The CDR3 contains 15 residues. In DNA, the CDR3 is TGTGCCAGCAGTAACCAGGGGGCGGTCACCGGGGAGCTGTTTTTT. Its translation is CASSNQGAVTGELFF.

The table lists this clone with a few counts. The chain has TRBV9 and TRBJ2-3, with D possibly TRBD1 on 5 matching bases. V gave up 4 bases and J gave up 0 bases, with 12 bases separating them. This CDR3 has 15 amino acids. Per germline, CDR1 SGDLS and CDR2 YYNGEE. The CDR3 here is CASSPTDKSTDTQYF. DNA for the CDR3: TGTGCCAGCAGCCCGACGGACAAAAGCACAGATACGCAGTATTTT. Filled out from reference TRBV9 and TRBJ2-3, the complete variable domain reads DSGVTQTPKHLITATGQRVTLRCSPRSGDLSVYWYQQSLDQGLQFLIQYYNGEERAKGNILERFSAQQFPDLHSELNLSSLELGDSALYFCASSPTDKSTDTQYFGPGTRLTVL.

The chain uses TRBV4-2 and TRBJ2-1; 12 bases line up with TRBD2. Looked up from germline, CDR1 is LGHNA and CDR2 is YNFKEQ. The length of the CDR3 is 18 residues. J lost 2 bases, V lost 5 bases, and 10 bases had no gene match. The DNA of the CDR3 is TGTGCCAGCAGCAAAGCTAGCGGGGGGGCAGAAACCTACAATGAGCAGTTCTTC. Amino acid sequence: CASSKASGGAETYNEQFF.

CDR3 in amino acids: CASSPNTYEQYF. The CDR3 coding sequence is TGTGCCAGCTCACCTAACACCTACGAGCAGTACTTC. The chain uses TRBV18 and TRBJ2-7, with D hard to call. The germline gives CDR1 KGHSH, CDR2 LQKENI. CDR3 length: 12 amino acids. The V gene lost 3 bases and the J gene lost 2 bases, with 5 bases spanning the gap.

The rearrangement joins TRBV5-1 to TRBJ2-7; 11 nucleotides align to TRBD2. Per the germline V gene, CDR1 is SGHRS and CDR2 is YFSETQ. The CDR3 has 17 residues. J gave up 6 bases and V 0 bases, and 11 bases lay outside the gene matches. The CDR3 loop is CASSLGSGLAGGIEQYF. The CDR3 coding sequence is TGCGCCAGCAGCTTGGGTTCGGGGCTAGCGGGGGGTATCGAGCAGTACTTC. Filled out from reference TRBV5-1 and TRBJ2-7, the complete variable domain reads KAGVTQTPRYLIKTRGQQVTLSCSPISGHRSVSWYQQTPGQGLQFLFEYFSETQRNKGNFPGRFSGRQFSNSRSEMNVSTLELGDSALYLCASSLGSGLAGGIEQYFGPGTRLTVT.